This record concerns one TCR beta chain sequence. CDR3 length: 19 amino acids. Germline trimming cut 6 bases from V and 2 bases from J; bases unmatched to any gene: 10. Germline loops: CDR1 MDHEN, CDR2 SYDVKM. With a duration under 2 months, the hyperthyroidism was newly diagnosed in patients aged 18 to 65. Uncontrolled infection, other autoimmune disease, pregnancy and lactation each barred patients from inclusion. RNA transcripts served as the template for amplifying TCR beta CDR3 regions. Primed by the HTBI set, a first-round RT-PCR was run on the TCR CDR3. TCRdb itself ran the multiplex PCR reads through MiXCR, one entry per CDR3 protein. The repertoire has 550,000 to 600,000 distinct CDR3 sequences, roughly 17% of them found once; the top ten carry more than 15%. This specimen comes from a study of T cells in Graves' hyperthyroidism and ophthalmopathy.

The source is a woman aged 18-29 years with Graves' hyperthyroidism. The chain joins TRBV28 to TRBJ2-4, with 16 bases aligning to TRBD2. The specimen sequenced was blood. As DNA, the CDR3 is TGTGCCAGCAGACGCCCGGGGACTAGCGGGAGGGACTCCAAAAACATTCAGTACTTC. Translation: CASRRPGTSGRDSKNIQYF.